One and the same sample provided the 10 T cell receptor beta chains below, sequenced in a study of cytomegalovirus exposure and HLA in healthy donors. A multiplex PCR was run with 60 Vbeta primers and 13 Jbeta primers. TCRdb's table, derived via immunoSEQ multiplex PCR, lists solely in-frame clones and lacks some. Of approximately 130,000 clones in the sample, 75% to 85% were seen once. The material sequenced was PBMCs. These receptors all stem from a woman between 40 and 50 years old in good health and CMV-seropositive.

This chain uses TRBV2 with TRBJ2-3; tentative D call: TRBD1 (6 bases). Germline values: CDR1 SNHLY, CDR2 FYNNEI. CDR3 length equals 15 residues. V lost 6 bases to trimming and J lost 2 bases, with 15 bases between them. CDR3 sequence: CASRPDQGYTDTQYF. CDR3 DNA: TGTGCCAGCAGGCCTGACCAGGGGTACACAGATACGCAGTATTTT.

The chain couples TRBV7-8 to TRBJ2-5, with D possibly TRBD1 on 6 matching bases. The end of the DNA fits TRBJ2-7 better, so the J call may be wrong. Per the germline V gene, CDR1 is SGHVS and CDR2 is FQNEAQ. This CDR3 contains 15 residues. The CDR3 nucleotides read TGTGCCAGCAGCCCTCAGGGGACGGAAGCCTACGAGCAGTACTTC. This codes for CASSPQGTEAYEQYF.

The chain recombines TRBV19 with TRBJ1-3; 8 bases are shared with TRBD1. The germline V gene has CDR1 LNHDA and CDR2 SQIVND (reference sequence). Germline trimming cut 7 bases from V and 1 base from J; bases unmatched to any gene: 9. The CDR3 is 16 amino acids. CDR3 sequence reads: CASTPGQGQSGNTIYF. In nucleotides, the CDR3 is TGTGCCAGTACCCCCGGACAGGGTCAATCTGGAAACACCATATATTTT.

This chain links TRBV6-5 with TRBJ1-5; weak D call: TRBD1 (5 bases). Germline V CDR1 and CDR2: MNHEY, SVGAGI. This CDR3 has 13 amino acids. Trimming pared 4 bases from V and 9 bases from J, leaving 13 bases between. CDR3 in DNA: TGTGCCAGCAGTTGGGACCCCGGGAGGCCCCAGCATTTT. Its translation is CASSWDPGRPQHF.

The table lists this clone with a count of one. The chain uses TRBV28 and TRBJ2-3, with TRBD2 matching 10 bases. The V gene end was trimmed by 8 bases and the J gene end by 4 bases; junction bases not matched to a gene: 21. The CDR3 consists of 19 residues. Germline V lookup: CDR1 MDHEN, CDR2 SYDVKM. The CDR3 nucleotides read TGTGCCAGCGGGGTTATCGGCCTAGCGGGAGCTGGAGGCCCAGATACGCAGTATTTT. It encodes CASGVIGLAGAGGPDTQYF.

The rearrangement uses TRBV6-6 and TRBJ2-3; 8 bases are a match to TRBD2. The CDR3 is 16 residues long. The V segment lost 6 bases and the J segment 0 bases; nucleotides outside the gene matches: 8. In germline, CDR1 is MNHNY, CDR2 SVGAGI (reference sequence). In nucleotides, the CDR3 is TGTGCCAGCAGATCAAGGTCTAGCGGGAGCACAGATACGCAGTATTTT. Its translation is CASRSRSSGSTDTQYF.

The chain links TRBV7-9 to TRBJ1-5, with TRBD1 identical over 10 bases. This CDR3 has 18 residues. V shed 6 bases, J shed 5 bases, and the junction held 16 bases outside the gene matches. Germline V gives CDR1 SEHNR, CDR2 FQNEAQ (reference sequence). The CDR3 bases are TGTGCCAGCAGTCTCGCGGCGACAGGGGGCGTGGGGCATCAGCCCCAGCATTTT. As protein: CASSLAATGGVGHQPQHF.

The chain employs TRBV18 and TRBJ2-5; D gene ambiguous. Germline V gene lookup returns CDR1 KGHSH and CDR2 LQKENI. This CDR3 has 13 amino acids. V lost 3 bases and J 3 bases, leaving 8 bases between the germline ends. The CDR3 loop reads CASSPSQEETQYF. DNA of the CDR3: TGTGCCAGCTCACCGAGTCAGGAAGAGACCCAGTACTTC.

This clone turned up a few times. This rearrangement joins TRBV28 to TRBJ1-3; D call uncertain. Looked up from germline, CDR1 is MDHEN and CDR2 is SYDVKM. This CDR3 has 16 residues. V lost 6 bases, J lost 0 bases, and 15 bases lay in between. CDR3 region: CASSSPGGSSGNTIYF. The CDR3 DNA reads as TGTGCCAGCAGCTCGCCGGGCGGGAGCTCTGGAAACACCATATATTTT. The whole variable domain, filled in from reference TRBV28 and TRBJ1-3, reads DVKVTQSSRYLVKRTGEKVFLECVQDMDHENMFWYRQDPGLGLRLIYFSYDVKMKEKGDIPEGYSVSREKKERFSLILESASTNQTSMYLCASSSPGGSSGNTIYFGEGSWLTVV.

Only a few counts were recorded for this clone. CDR3 in DNA: TGTGCCACCTCCGAGGGTAGAGAGACCCAGTACTTC. Protein sequence: CATSEGRETQYF. The V call is TRBV19, the J call TRBJ2-5; tentatively, D is TRBD2 (5 bases). Trimming stripped 10 bases from V and 4 bases from J, with 13 bases between. The CDR3 contains 12 residues. Germline-derived CDR1 and CDR2 are LNHDA and SQIVND (reference sequence).